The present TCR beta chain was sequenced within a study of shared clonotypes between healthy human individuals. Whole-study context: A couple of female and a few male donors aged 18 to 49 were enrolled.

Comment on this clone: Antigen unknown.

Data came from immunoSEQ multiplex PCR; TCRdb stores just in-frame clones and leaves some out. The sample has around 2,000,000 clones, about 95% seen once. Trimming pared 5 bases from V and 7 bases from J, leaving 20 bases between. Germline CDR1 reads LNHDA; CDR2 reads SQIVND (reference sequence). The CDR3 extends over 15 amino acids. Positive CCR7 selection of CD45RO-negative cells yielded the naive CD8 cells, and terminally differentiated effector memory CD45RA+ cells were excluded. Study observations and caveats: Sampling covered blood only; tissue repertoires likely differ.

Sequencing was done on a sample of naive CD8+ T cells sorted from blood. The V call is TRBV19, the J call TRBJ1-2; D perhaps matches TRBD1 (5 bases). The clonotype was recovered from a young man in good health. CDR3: CASSFESGGASGYTF. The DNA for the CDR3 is TGTGCCAGTAGTTTCGAATCAGGCGGGGCGAGTGGCTACACCTTC.